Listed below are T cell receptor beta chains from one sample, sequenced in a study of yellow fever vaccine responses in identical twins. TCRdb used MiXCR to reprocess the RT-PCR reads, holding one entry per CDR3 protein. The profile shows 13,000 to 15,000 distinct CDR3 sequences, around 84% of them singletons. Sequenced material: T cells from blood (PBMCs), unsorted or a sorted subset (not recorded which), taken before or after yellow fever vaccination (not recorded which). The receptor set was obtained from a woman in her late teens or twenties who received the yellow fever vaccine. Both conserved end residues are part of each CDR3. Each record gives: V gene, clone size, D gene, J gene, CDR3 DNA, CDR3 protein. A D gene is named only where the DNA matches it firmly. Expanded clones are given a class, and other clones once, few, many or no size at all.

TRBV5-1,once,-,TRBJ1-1,TGCGCCAGCAGCTTAGGACATCTCACACGAGGAACTGAAGCTTTATTT,CASSLGHLTRGTEALF
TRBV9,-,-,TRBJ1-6,TGTGCCAGCAGCGTAGGCGTCCAAAATTCACCCCTCCACTTT,CASSVGVQNSPLHF
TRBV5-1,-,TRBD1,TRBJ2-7,TGCGCCAGCAGCTTCCGACAGGGTGATAACGAGCAGTACTTC,CASSFRQGDNEQYF
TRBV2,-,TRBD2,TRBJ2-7,TGTGCCAGCAGTCCGGGACTAAGCTACGAGCAGTACTTC,CASSPGLSYEQYF
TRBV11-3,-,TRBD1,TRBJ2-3,TGTGCCAGCAGCTCCCAACAGGGGGCGGATACGCAGTATTTT,CASSSQQGADTQYF
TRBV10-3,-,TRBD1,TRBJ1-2,TGTGCCATCACCGAGACAGGGGGCGTCTATGGCTACACCTTC,CAITETGGVYGYTF
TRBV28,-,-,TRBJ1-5,TGTGCCAGCAGGGCTAGGATTTCTTGGGATCAGCCCCAGCATTTT,CASRARISWDQPQHF
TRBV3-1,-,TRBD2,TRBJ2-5,TGTGCCAGCAGCCAAGATCTGACTGGGACTAGCGGGAAACCTTATTACTTC,CASSQDLTGTSGKPYYF
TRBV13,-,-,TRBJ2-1,TGTGCCAGCAGCTCCGACAGACTGAGCTCCTACAATGAGCAGTTCTTC,CASSSDRLSSYNEQFF
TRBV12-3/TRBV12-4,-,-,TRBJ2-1,TGTGCCAGCGCGGCGGCGGCTGGGAATGAGCAGTTCTTC,CASAAAAGNEQFF
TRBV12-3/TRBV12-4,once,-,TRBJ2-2,TGTGCCAGCAGTTTAGGGGCTGGGGCGAACACCGGGGAGCTGTTTTTT,CASSLGAGANTGELFF
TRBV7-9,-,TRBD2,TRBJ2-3,TGTGCCAGCAGCTTGCTAGCGGGGGGAACTGATACGCAGTATTTT,CASSLLAGGTDTQYF
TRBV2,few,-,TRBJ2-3,TGTGCCAGCAGTTTCGATCAGGAGGATACGCAGTATTTT,CASSFDQEDTQYF
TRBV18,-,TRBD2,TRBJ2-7,TGTGCCAGCTCACCGTTCGTGGCGGGAGGGAACTACGAGCAGTACTTC,CASSPFVAGGNYEQYF
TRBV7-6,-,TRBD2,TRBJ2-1,TGTGCCAGCAGCTTAGAAGGGCGGACTAGCGGGGGTGAGCAGTTCTTC,CASSLEGRTSGGEQFF
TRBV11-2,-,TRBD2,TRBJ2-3,TGTGCCAGCAGCTTAGAGCGGGCGGGGGGGCCGTGGGATACGCAGTATTTT,CASSLERAGGPWDTQYF
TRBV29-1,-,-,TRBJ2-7,TGCAGCGTTGAAGCCCCCTCCTCCTCCTACGAGCAGTACTTC,CSVEAPSSSYEQYF
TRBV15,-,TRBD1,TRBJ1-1,TGTGCCACCAGCAGAGAAGACAGGGGGAACACTGAAGCTTTCTTT,CATSREDRGNTEAFF
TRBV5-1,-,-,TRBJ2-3,TGCGCCAGCAGACCACAGGCCGGAGGGGGCACAGATACGCAGTATTTT,CASRPQAGGGTDTQYF
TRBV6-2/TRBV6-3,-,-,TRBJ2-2,TGTGCCAGCAGTACATCAGGGAACACCGGGGAGCTGTTTTTT,CASSTSGNTGELFF
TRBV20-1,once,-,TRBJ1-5,TGCAGTGCTAGAGTGGGGGGACCCAATCAGCCCCAGCATTTT,CSARVGGPNQPQHF
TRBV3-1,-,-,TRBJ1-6,TGTGCCAGCAGCCGCGGGCTGAACGATCGTAATTCACCCCTCCACTTT,CASSRGLNDRNSPLHF
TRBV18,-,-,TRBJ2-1,TGTGCCAGCTCACTGTTGGAAAACAATGAGCAGTTCTTC,CASSLLENNEQFF
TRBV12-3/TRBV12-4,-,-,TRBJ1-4,TGTGCCAGCAGTTTTAGGGAAGAAAAACTGTTTTTT,CASSFREEKLFF
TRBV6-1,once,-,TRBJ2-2,TGTGCCAGCGGAGAGGCTGGCGGGGAGCTGTTTTTT,CASGEAGGELFF
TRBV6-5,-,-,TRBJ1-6,TGTGCCAGCAGTTACTCGACTGCTACAGATTGGTCCTATAATTCACCCCTCCACTTT,CASSYSTATDWSYNSPLHF
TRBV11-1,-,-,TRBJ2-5,TGTGCCAGCAGCTTAGCGGGAGCAGAGACCCAGTACTTC,CASSLAGAETQYF
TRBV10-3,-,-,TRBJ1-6,TGTGCCATCAGCCCGGACAGCGTTAATTCACCCCTCCACTTT,CAISPDSVNSPLHF
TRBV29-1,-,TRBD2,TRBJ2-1,TGCACCGTAAGCGGGACTAGCGGGGGCGAGAATGAGCAGTTCTTC,CTVSGTSGGENEQFF
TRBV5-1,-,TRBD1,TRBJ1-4,TGCGCCAGCAGCCGTCGACAGGGGGTAGACGAAAAACTGTTTTTT,CASSRRQGVDEKLFF
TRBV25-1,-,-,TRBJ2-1,TGTGCCAGCACCTCGGAGGTCGGGGACAATGAGCAGTTCTTC,CASTSEVGDNEQFF
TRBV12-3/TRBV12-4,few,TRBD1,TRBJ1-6,TGTGCCAGCAGCCCCTCCCGGGACAGCTCCTATAATTCACCCCTCCACTTT,CASSPSRDSSYNSPLHF
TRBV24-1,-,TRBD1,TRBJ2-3,TGTGCCACCAGTGATTTTTTGCGACAGGGTGTAGATACGCAGTATTTT,CATSDFLRQGVDTQYF
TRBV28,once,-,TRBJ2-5,TGTGCCAGCAGTGGGATGGAGGAGACCCAGTACTTC,CASSGMEETQYF
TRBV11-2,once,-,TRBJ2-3,TGTGCCAGCAGCTTAGTTGCGACCACAGATACGCAGTATTTT,CASSLVATTDTQYF
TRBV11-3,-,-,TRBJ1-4,TGTGCCAGCAGCTTTCCCATTAATCCAACTAATGAAAAACTGTTTTTT,CASSFPINPTNEKLFF
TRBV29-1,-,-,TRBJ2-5,TGCAGCGTTGATTTGCCTTTGGGGACCCAGTACTTC,CSVDLPLGTQYF
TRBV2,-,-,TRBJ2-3,TGTGCCAGCAGTGGAGAGATCACAGATACGCAGTATTTT,CASSGEITDTQYF
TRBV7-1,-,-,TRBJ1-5,TGTGCCAGCAGCCCACAGGGTGGCAATCAGCCCCAGCATTTT,CASSPQGGNQPQHF
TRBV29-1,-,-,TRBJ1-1,TGCAGCGCCGAGGTAGTGTGGACTGAAGCTTTCTTT,CSAEVVWTEAFF
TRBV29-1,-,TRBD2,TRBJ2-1,TGCAGCGTGCCTACGACTAGCGGGAGAACTTACAATGAGCAGTTCTTC,CSVPTTSGRTYNEQFF
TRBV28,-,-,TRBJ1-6,TGTGCCAGCAGAAGGACTGATTCACCCCTCCACTTT,CASRRTDSPLHF
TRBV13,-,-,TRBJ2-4,TGTGCCAGCAGCTATTTTCGGGACATTCAGTACTTC,CASSYFRDIQYF
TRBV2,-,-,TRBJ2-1,TGTGCCAGCAGGGCCGGGACACCCTACAATGAGCAGTTCTTC,CASRAGTPYNEQFF
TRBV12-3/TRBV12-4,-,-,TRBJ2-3,TGTGCCAGCAGTTTGGGACCCACAGATACGCAGTATTTT,CASSLGPTDTQYF
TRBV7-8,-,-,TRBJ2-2,TGTGCCAGCAGCTTAGGCCGGATAAACACCGGGGAGCTGTTTTTT,CASSLGRINTGELFF
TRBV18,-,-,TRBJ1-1,TGTGCCAGCTCACCACCGATTAGACCCACTGAAGCTTTCTTT,CASSPPIRPTEAFF
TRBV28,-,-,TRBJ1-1,TGTGCCAGCAGTTTCTACGGACAGAGAAGCACTGAAGCTTTCTTT,CASSFYGQRSTEAFF
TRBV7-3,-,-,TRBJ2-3,TGTGCCAGCAGCTTAACGGACCTAGATACGCAGTATTTT,CASSLTDLDTQYF
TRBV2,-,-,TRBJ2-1,TGTGCCAGCAGTGAAGGGGTGAATTCACCGATCCCCAATGAGCAGTTCTTC,CASSEGVNSPIPNEQFF
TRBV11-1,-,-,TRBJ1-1,TGTGCCAGCAGCACTAAAGGGGTGAACACTGAAGCTTTCTTT,CASSTKGVNTEAFF
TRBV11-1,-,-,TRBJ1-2,TGTGCCAGCAGCTTATCCTCCCACGGCTGCTACACCTTC,CASSLSSHGCYTF
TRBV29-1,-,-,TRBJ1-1,TGCAGCGCTGGACACCTGAACACTGAAGCTTTCTTT,CSAGHLNTEAFF
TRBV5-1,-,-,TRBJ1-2,TGCGCCAGCAGCTTGGGCGTTGACAGAGCTAACTATGGCTACACCTTC,CASSLGVDRANYGYTF